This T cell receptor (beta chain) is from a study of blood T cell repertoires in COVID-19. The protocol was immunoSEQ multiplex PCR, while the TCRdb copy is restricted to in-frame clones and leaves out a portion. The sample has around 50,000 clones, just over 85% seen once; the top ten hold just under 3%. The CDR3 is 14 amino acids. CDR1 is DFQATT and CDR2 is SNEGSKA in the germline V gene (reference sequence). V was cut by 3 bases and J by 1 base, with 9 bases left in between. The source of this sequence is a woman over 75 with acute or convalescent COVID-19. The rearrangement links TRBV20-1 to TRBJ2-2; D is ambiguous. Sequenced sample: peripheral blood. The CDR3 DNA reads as TGCAGTGCTAGTGTAGCACTGAACACCGGGGAGCTGTTTTTT. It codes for CSASVALNTGELFF.